The T cell receptor beta chain under discussion was sequenced for a study of spatial heterogeneity in lung cancer (dated by TCRdb to about 2019). In the study overall: More beta-chain than alpha-chain transcripts were consistently detected, likely reflecting higher beta-chain transcript abundance. The study linked features of the TCR repertoire to counts of nonsynonymous mutations, which were determined by whole-exome sequencing of tumor tissue. In the raw uncorrected reads, each unique combination of TCR and UMI appeared on average more than ten times. TCR alpha and beta repertoires were quantitatively compared across multiple tumor regions, matched nontumor lung and blood in non-small cell lung cancer. TCR transcript counts in tumor regions correlated strongly with a T cell transcriptional module score from matched bulk RNA-seq. At surgery, about 210 tumor regions, roughly 62 matched nontumor lung samples and 56 PBMC samples were TCR-sequenced for both alpha and beta chains. The paper as a whole reports these results and caveats: The tumor nonsynonymous mutation count correlated with the number of expanded alpha and beta TCRs within the tumor. Additional single-cell paired TCR alpha and beta sequencing was considered necessary to confirm, at a functional level, the hypothesis that regional TCRs recognize regional mutations. TCR-seq coverage of tumor T cells was estimated to be only around 7.3% for alpha chains and roughly 13% for beta chains. Counts of ubiquitous and regional expanded TCRs were found to correlate with counts of ubiquitous and regional nonsynonymous mutations, respectively.

Ten or more counts support this clonotype. Its target antigen remains unknown. No much larger clone is present one base from it, and per-base qualities are unavailable. The sample's time point label, in plain terms: sample taken at primary tumor resection. The donors were 72 patients from the lung TRACERx cohort who had early-stage, untreated non-small cell lung cancer. For TCR sequencing, whole RNA was extracted from tumor and nontumor lung tissue, or from cryopreserved PBMC samples, and no cell sorting was done. Only patients for whom sufficient RNA was available from at least two tumor regions were selected for TCR sequencing. Tumor and adjacent nontumor lung specimens were reviewed by a lung pathologist before selection. The CDR3 contains 14 residues, cysteine and phenylalanine counted. The DNA shown is the 42-base CDR3, in frame from base 1. V lost 3 bases and J lost 3 bases, and the count of bases not matched to a germline gene is 2.

Receptors were amplified or captured by 5' RACE. The instrument was a NextSeq 500. To allow correction of PCR and sequencing errors, the TCR library protocol tagged every TCR cDNA molecule with a unique molecular identifier. In the authors' own workflow: Decombinator tools were used for TCR identification, UMI-based error correction and CDR3 extraction. TCRs above a frequency of 2 per 1,000, corresponding to the top 1% of the tumor frequency distribution, were defined as expanded. Expanded tumor TCRs statistically deemed absent (corrected P<0.05) from at least one tumor region were classed as regional, and all other expanded tumor TCRs were classed as ubiquitous. Each repertoire was subsampled 100 times to 5,000 TCRs, after which Renyi diversity was computed with the R vegan package. CDR3 similarity networks were built from amino acid triplet string-kernel similarity, connecting CDR3s with pairwise similarity above 0.82. TCRdb trimmed the raw reads at Q25, called clones with MiXCR and kept productive beta chains. For every CDR3 protein sequence, its rows merge into one entry that carries the most common genes and DNA. The authors' filters were not applied to this entry. The sample table shows tens of thousands of distinct CDR3 sequences, and about 4.3% are seen once. In total, the top ten clones hold roughly a tenth of the sample.

The sequence joins TRBV12-3 or TRBV12-4 to TRBJ1-3; 7 nucleotides in the junction match TRBD1. This sequence was found in a male donor with early-stage non-small cell lung cancer. The source was lung tumor tissue, collected at surgery. CDR3 protein: CASSFAGGGNTIYF. The sequenced DNA is TGTGCCAGCAGTTTTGCAGGGGGTGGAAACACCATATATTTT.